The T cell receptor beta chain described here comes from a study of beta chain features in type 1 diabetes. About the research overall: No patient-donor differences in age, gender, total cells or subset yield. Broader study findings: Short templates might get an advantage during PCR, and this would be equal in patients and controls. The analysis here could not establish whether HLA type shapes TCRB rearrangement. Within patients, naive, central memory and Treg TCRB repertoires seemed more similar than within healthy donors.

About this clone itself: Antigen unknown.

Every isolated RNA sample was fully reverse transcribed, so sequencing captured expressed TCRB transcripts. Profiled with immunoSEQ multiplex PCR; TCRdb holds only in-frame clones, not every one. The sample comprises around 430,000 clones, over 25% of which are singletons, and 0.065% rests with the top ten. Deletions cut 8 bases from V and 1 base from J, with 11 bases between. Germline CDR1 and CDR2: SNHLY and FYNNEI. There are 13 residues in the CDR3. The clonotype comes from a man younger than 35 in good health. Sequencing used naive CD4+ T cells from blood. The rearrangement joins TRBV2 to TRBJ2-5; the D gene is possibly TRBD2 (5 bases). For the CDR3, the DNA is TGTGCCAGCCGCGAGCGGCCCCAAGAGACCCAGTACTTC. Protein sequence: CASRERPQETQYF.